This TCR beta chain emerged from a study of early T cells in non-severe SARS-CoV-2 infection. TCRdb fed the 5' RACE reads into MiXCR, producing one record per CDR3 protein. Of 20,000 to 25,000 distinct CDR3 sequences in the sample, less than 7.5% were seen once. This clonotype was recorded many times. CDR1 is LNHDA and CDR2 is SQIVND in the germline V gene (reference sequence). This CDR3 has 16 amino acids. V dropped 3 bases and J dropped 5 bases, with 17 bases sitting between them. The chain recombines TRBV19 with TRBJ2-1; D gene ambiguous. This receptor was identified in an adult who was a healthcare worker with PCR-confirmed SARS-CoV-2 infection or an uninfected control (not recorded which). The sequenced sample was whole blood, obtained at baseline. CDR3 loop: CASSIGTWPPDNEQFF. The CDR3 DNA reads TGTGCCAGTAGTATTGGCACTTGGCCCCCCGACAATGAGCAGTTCTTC. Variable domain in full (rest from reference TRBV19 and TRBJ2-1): DGGITQSPKYLFRKEGQNVTLSCEQNLNHDAMYWYRQDPGQGLRLIYYSQIVNDFQKGDIAEGYSVSREKKESFPLTVTSAQKNPTAFYLCASSIGTWPPDNEQFFGPGTRLTVL.